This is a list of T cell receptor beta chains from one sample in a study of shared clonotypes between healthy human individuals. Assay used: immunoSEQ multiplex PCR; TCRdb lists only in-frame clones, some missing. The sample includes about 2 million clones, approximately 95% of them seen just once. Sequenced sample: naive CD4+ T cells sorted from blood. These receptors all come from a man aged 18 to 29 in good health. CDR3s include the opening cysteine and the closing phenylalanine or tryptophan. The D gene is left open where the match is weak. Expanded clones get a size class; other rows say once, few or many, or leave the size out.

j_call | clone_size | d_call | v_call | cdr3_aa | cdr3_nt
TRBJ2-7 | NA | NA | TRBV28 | CASKGVYEQYF | TGTGCCAGCAAAGGTGTCTACGAGCAGTACTTC
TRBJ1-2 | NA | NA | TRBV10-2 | CATQAGGEGYTF | TGCGCCACCCAGGCGGGGGGCGAAGGCTACACCTTC
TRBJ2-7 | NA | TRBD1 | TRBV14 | CASSPIPGQGDYEQYF | TGTGCCAGCAGCCCTATACCGGGACAGGGGGACTACGAGCAGTACTTC
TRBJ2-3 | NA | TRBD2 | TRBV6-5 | CASSWTSQTADTQYF | TGTGCCAGCAGTTGGACTAGCCAGACAGCAGATACGCAGTATTTT
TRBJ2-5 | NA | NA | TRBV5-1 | CASSLIGRREGETQYF | TGCGCCAGCAGCTTGATTGGAAGGAGAGAGGGGGAGACCCAGTACTTC
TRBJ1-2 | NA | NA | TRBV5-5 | CASSVAGNYGYTF | TGTGCCAGCAGCGTGGCAGGGAACTATGGCTACACCTTC
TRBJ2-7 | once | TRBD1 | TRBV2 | CASSESGQRAYEQYF | TGTGCCAGCAGTGAGTCGGGACAGCGCGCCTACGAGCAGTACTTC
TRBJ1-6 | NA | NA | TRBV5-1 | CASSLAVLTYDNSPLHF | TGCGCCAGCAGCTTGGCCGTACTGACCTATGATAATTCACCCCTCCACTTT
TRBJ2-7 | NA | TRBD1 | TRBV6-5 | CASSRPGPGGQYF | TGTGCCAGCAGTAGACCGGGACCAGGGGGGCAGTACTTC
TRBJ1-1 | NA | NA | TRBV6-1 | CASSDRPPNTEAFF | TGTGCCAGCAGTGACAGGCCGCCGAACACTGAAGCTTTCTTT
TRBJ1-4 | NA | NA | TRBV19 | CASRAGRGLFF | TGTGCCAGTAGGGCGGGACGTGGGCTGTTTTTT
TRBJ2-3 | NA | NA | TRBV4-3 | CASSQDGGKDTQYF | TGCGCCAGCAGCCAAGATGGTGGAAAAGATACGCAGTATTTT
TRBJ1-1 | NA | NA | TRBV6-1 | CASNRANTEAFF | TGTGCCAGCAACAGGGCGAACACTGAAGCTTTCTTT
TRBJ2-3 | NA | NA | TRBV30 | CAWSPTDTQYF | TGTGCCTGGAGTCCAACAGATACGCAGTATTTT
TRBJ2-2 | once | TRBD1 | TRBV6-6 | CASSPDRGGTGELFF | TGTGCCAGCAGCCCCGACAGGGGTGGGACCGGGGAGCTGTTTTTT
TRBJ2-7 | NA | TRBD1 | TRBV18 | CASSPGQRAFEQYF | TGTGCCAGCTCACCGGGACAGAGGGCCTTCGAGCAGTACTTC
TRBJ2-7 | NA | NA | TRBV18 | CASSPLPPTGSVNEQYF | TGTGCCAGCTCACCACTGCCTCCAACAGGGTCTGTTAACGAGCAGTACTTC
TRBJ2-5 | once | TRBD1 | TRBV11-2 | CASSLWDRGETQYF | TGTGCCAGCAGCTTATGGGACAGGGGTGAGACCCAGTACTTC
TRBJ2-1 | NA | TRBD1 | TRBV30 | CAWNRGSYNEQFF | TGTGCCTGGAACAGGGGATCCTACAATGAGCAGTTCTTC
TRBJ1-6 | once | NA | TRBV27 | CASSSIKQGYNSPLHF | TGTGCCAGCAGTTCGATCAAACAGGGTTATAATTCACCCCTCCACTTT